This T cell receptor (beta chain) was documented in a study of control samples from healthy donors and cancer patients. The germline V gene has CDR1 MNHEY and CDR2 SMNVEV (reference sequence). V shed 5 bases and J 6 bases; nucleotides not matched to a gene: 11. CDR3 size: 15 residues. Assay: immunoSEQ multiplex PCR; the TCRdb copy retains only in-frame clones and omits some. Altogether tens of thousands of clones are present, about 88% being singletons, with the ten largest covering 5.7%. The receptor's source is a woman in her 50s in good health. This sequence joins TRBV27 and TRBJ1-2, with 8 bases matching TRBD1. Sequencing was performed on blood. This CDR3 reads CASSPQGAFSNGYTF. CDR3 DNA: TGTGCCAGCAGTCCTCAGGGGGCGTTCTCGAATGGCTACACCTTC.